This T cell receptor beta chain was recorded in a study of CD8 T cells in Susac syndrome. This clonotype was recorded only once. The patients with Susac syndrome were individuals who fulfilled the recently defined diagnostic criteria for disease that was either definite or probable. Negative isolation was used for CD8+ and CD4+ T cells, and FACS enrichment was applied to TEMRA cells. Trimming cost V 7 bases and J 3 bases, with 6 bases left between them. CDR3 length: 12 residues. The germline V gene has CDR1 MNHNS and CDR2 SASEGT. Reverse transcription of roughly 0.5 to 1 ug RNA was performed with random hexamers. It was immunoSEQ multiplex PCR that amplified TCR beta CDR3 across 54 Vbeta and 13 Jbeta. TCRdb redid the calling of the immunoSEQ multiplex PCR reads with MiXCR, one entry per CDR3 protein. The table shows hundreds of thousands of distinct CDR3 sequences, with 94% occurring only once.

This sequence originates from a human donor with Susac syndrome. Material for sequencing was CD4+ T cells from PBMCs. The chain recombines TRBV6-1 with TRBJ2-2; D remains ambiguous. The CDR3, as DNA: TGTGCCAGCACCGAATACACCGGGGAGCTGTTTTTT. Its protein is CASTEYTGELFF.